The TCR beta chain under discussion was sequenced for a study of blood T cell repertoires in COVID-19. For the study at large: From the United States, Italy and Spain came samples of acute and convalescent COVID-19. Nucleic acid was either cDNA or gDNA, and it came from T cells, B-cell-depleted T cells, or PBMCs.

Under the authors' procedure: Amplified reference gene primers provided the basis for estimating nucleated cell counts. Clones were sequenced by immunoSEQ multiplex PCR, and TCRdb holds only the in-frame ones, with some missing. D and trimming come from the DNA, and the V and J calls and clone size come from that table. The profile shows fewer than 200,000 clones, around nine tenths of them singletons. Germline V gives CDR1 SGHTA, CDR2 FQGTGA. V was shortened by 4 bases and J by 1 base, with 9 bases between the two germline ends. The length of the CDR3 is 14 residues. This clone was detected once. The V gene is TRBV7-3, the J gene TRBJ2-3; tentative D call: TRBD2 (6 bases). Sequencing was performed on peripheral blood. This TCR derives from a man between 60 and 70 years old with active or convalescent COVID-19. CDR3 nucleotides: TGTGCCAGCAGCTACTCGGGGGGCACAGATACGCAGTATTTT. Protein: CASSYSGGTDTQYF.